This T cell receptor (beta chain) was obtained from a study of blood T cell repertoires in COVID-19 (dated by TCRdb to about 2020). Study-wide context: Collaborator samples came from the United States, Italy and Spain and covered acute and convalescent phases of COVID-19. HLA class I and class II types, where available, came from metadata supplied by the sample provider rather than from assay-based typing. A freely available public database, intended as a resource for researchers studying the immune response to SARS-CoV-2, is where the repertoires were released. The sample metadata nearly always contained a de-identified subject ID, COVID-19 status, age in years and sex. The prospective study material was composed of cDNA or gDNA derived from T cells, B-cell-depleted T cells, or PBMCs. Samples came from the ongoing ImmuneRACE study (first 160 participants) plus 1,254 subjects from 6 global collaborators. Deeply sampled blood TCRbeta repertoires from subjects exposed to, actively infected with, or recovered from COVID-19 were included in the dataset.

TCRbeta CDR3 regions were amplified from genomic DNA by means of the immunoSEQ Assay, a bias-controlled multiplex PCR. On the authors' methods: Nucleated cell counts per sample were estimated from amplification of reference gene primers within the assay. To quantify the absolute abundance of each unique TCRbeta CDR3 rearrangement, sequence reads were collapsed and filtered. For each sample, productive Simpson clonality was calculated as the square root of Simpson's diversity index over productive rearrangements. This is the immuneACCESS table as TCRdb keeps it, with only in-frame sequences that have V and J called. A part of the clones is gone; compared with another copy, unresolved V genes explain less than half, and the rest is unexplained. Clone size and the V and J calls come from that table; the DNA yielded D and trimming. This sample gives roughly 69,000 clones in total; about nine tenths of them show up just once. Around 6.7% of the sample is held by the ten biggest clonotypes.

Findings and caveats that apply to the study as a whole: The quantity of clinical and demographic metadata differed by source and by participant and was supplied without curation.

About this clone itself: The clone's antigen remains unknown. No base quality values were provided; no much bigger clone lies one nucleotide off.

The collaborating institutions used their own protocols to collect whole blood in K2EDTA tubes. Collaborator samples were shipped for TCRbeta analysis as frozen whole blood, isolated PBMCs, or DNA extracted from either sample type. Sequenced sample: peripheral blood. The clonotype was recovered from a man aged 50 to 59 with active COVID-19.

At the DNA level, the sequence is TGTGCCAGCTCACGAAATTCGGGTACAGATACGCAGTATTTT. Its translation is CASSRNSGTDTQYF. In this chain, TRBV18 is recombined with TRBJ2-3, with the D segment identity uncertain. V gives up 4 bases and J gives up 3 bases, and the segment between their germline ends measures 11 bases. CDR1 and CDR2, looked up from the germline V gene, are KGHSH and LQKENI. The CDR3 runs 14 residues from the cysteine to the phenylalanine. CDR3 DNA only is kept here, 42 bases in frame from base 1.